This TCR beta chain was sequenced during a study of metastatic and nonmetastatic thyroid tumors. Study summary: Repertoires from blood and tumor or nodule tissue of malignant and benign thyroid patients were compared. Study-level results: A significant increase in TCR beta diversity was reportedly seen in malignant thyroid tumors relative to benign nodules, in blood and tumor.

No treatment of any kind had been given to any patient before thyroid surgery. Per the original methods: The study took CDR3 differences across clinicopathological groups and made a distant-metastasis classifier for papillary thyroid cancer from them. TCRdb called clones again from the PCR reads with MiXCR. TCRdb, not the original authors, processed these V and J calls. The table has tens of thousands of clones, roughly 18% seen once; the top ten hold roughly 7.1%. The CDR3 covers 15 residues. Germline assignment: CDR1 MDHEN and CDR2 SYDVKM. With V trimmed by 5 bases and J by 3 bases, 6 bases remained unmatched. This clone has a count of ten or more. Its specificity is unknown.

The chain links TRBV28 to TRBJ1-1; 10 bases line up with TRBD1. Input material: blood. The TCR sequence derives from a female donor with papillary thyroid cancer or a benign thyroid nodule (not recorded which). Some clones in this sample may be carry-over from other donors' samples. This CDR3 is CASSVPGTGDTEAFF. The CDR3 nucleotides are TGTGCCAGCAGTGTCCCCGGGACAGGGGACACTGAAGCTTTCTTT.